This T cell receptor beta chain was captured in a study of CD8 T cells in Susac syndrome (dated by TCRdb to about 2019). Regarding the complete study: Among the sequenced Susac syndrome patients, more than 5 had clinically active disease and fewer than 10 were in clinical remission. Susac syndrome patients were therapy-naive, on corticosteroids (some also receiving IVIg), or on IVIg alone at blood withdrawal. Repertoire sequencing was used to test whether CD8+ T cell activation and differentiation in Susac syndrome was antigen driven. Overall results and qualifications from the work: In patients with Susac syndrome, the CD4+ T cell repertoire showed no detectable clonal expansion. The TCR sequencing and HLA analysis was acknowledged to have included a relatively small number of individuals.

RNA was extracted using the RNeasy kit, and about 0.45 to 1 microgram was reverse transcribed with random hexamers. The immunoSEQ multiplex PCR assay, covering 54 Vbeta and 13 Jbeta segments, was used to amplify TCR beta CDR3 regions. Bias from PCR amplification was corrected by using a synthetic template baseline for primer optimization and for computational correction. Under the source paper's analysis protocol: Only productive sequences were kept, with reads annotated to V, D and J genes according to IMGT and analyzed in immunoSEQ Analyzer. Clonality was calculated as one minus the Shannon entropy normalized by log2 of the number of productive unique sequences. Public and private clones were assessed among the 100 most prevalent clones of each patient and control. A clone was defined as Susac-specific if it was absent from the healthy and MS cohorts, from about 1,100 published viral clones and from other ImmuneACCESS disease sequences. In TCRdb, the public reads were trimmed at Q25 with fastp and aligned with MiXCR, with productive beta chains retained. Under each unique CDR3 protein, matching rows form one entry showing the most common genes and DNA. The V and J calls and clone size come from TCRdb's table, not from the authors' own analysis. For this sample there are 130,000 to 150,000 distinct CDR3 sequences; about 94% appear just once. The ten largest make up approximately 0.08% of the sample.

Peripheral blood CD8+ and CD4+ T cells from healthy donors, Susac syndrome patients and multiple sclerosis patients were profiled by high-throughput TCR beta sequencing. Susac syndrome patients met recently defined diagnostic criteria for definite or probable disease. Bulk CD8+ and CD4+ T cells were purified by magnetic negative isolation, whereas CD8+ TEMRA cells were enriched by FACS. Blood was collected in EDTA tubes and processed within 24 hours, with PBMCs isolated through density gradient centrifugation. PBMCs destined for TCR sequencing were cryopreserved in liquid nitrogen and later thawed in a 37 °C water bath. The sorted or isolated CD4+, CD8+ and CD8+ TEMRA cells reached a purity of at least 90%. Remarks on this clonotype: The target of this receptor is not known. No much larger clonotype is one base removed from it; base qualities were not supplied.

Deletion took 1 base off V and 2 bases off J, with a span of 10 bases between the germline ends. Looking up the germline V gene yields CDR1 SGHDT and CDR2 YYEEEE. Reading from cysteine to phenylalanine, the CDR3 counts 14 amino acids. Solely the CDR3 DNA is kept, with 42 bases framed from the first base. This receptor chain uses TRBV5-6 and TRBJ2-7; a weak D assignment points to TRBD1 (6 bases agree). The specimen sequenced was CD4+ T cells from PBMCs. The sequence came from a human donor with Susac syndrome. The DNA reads TGTGCCAGCAGCTTGACAGGGACCCCCTACGAGCAGTACTTC. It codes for CASSLTGTPYEQYF.